This T cell receptor (beta chain) stems from a study of Ad26.COV2.S vaccination and SARS-CoV-2 variants. The CDR3 totals 14 residues. CDR1 and CDR2 (germline): PRHDT, FYEKMQ (reference sequence). V was pared by 8 bases and J by 1 base, with 15 bases between. The protocol was immunoSEQ multiplex PCR, while the TCRdb copy is restricted to in-frame clones and leaves out a portion. The repertoire holds roughly 410,000 clones, with approximately 83% as singletons. Study-level points and caveats: Measurements of TCR breadth and depth may have given underestimates of the total T cell responses. Vaccine and placebo recipients had similar non-spike TCR breadth.

As to treatment: 15 to 20 received Ad26.COV2.S at low or high dose, single or two shots; roughly 5 received placebo; per-sample allocation not given. Specimen acquisition occurred on day 63 following the initial vaccine or placebo injection. This clone occurred a few times. The antigen remains unidentified. The source is a person between 18 and 59 years old who received the Ad26.COV2.S COVID-19 vaccine or a placebo. Sample: peripheral blood, taken in a trial of Ad26.COV2.S vaccine versus placebo. This chain uses TRBV13 with TRBJ2-7; D is possibly TRBD1 (6 bases). CDR3 region: CASSGWGRSYEQYF. In DNA form, the CDR3 reads TGTGCCAGCTCCGGGTGGGGGCGTTCCTACGAGCAGTACTTC.